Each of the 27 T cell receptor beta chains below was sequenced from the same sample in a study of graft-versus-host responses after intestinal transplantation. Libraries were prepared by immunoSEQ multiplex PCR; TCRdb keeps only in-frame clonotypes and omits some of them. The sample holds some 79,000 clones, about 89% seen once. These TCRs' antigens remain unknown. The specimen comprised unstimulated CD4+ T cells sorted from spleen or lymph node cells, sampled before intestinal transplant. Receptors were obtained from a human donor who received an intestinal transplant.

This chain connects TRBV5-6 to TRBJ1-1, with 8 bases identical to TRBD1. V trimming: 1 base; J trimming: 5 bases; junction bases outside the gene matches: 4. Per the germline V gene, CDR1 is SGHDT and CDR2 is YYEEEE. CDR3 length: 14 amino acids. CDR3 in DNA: TGTGCCAGCAGCTTGAAACAGGGGGAGACTGAAGCTTTCTTT. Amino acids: CASSLKQGETEAFF.

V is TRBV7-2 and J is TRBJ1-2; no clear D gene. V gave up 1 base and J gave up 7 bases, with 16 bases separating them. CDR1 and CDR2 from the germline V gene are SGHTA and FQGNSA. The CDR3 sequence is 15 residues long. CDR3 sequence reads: CASSLDPRGILGYTF. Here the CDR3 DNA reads TGTGCCAGCAGCTTAGACCCCAGAGGGATTCTTGGCTACACCTTC.

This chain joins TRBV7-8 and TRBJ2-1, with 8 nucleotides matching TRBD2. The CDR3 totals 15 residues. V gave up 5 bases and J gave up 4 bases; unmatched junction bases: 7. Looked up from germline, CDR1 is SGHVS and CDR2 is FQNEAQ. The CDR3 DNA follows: TGTGCCAGCAGCCGCCGGCGGGGGGTTTACAATGAGCAGTTCTTC. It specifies CASSRRRGVYNEQFF.

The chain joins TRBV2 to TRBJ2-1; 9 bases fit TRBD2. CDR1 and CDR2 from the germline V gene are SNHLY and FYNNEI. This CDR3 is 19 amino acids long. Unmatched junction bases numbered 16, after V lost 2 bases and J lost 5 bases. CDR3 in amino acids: CASSELASGAPLGHNEQFF. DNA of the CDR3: TGTGCCAGCAGTGAATTGGCTAGCGGGGCCCCCTTAGGGCACAATGAGCAGTTCTTC.

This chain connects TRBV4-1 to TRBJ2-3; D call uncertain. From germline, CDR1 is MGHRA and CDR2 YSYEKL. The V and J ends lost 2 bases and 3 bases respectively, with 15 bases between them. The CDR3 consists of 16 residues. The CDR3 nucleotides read TGCGCCAGCAGCCAACCAGGCCGACGACCGACAGATACGCAGTATTTT. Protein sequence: CASSQPGRRPTDTQYF.

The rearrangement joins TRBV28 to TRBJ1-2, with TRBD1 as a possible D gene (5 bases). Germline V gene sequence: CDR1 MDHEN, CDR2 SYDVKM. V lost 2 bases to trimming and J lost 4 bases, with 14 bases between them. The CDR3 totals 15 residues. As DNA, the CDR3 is TGTGCCAGCAGTTTAAAGGGGAGGTACTCCTATGGCTACACCTTC. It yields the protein CASSLKGRYSYGYTF.

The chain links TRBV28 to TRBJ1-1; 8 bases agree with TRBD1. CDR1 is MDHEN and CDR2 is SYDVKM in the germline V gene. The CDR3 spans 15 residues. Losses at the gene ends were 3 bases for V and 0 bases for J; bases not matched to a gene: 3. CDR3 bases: TGTGCCAGCAGTTTCGGGACAGGTCTGAACACTGAAGCTTTCTTT. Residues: CASSFGTGLNTEAFF.

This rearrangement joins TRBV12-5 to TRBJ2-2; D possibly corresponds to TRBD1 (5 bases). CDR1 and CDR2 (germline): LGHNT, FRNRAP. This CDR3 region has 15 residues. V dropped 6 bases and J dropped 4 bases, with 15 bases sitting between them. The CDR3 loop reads CASGMLRRGTGELFF. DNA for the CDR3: TGTGCTAGTGGGATGCTACGAAGGGGCACCGGGGAGCTGTTTTTT.

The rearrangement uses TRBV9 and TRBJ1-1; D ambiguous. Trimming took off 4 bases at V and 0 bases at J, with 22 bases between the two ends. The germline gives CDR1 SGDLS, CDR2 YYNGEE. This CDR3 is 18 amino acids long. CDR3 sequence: CASSSTTDRGRLNTEAFF. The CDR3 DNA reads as TGTGCCAGCAGCTCTACGACGGACCGCGGGCGGCTGAACACTGAAGCTTTCTTT.

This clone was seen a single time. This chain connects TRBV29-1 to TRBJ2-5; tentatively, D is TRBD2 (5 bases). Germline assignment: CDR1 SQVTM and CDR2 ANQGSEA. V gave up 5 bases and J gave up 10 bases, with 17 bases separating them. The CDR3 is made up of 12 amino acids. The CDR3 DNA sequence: TGCAGCGTTCTCGCGGGCCCGCGGGTCCAGTACTTC. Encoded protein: CSVLAGPRVQYF.

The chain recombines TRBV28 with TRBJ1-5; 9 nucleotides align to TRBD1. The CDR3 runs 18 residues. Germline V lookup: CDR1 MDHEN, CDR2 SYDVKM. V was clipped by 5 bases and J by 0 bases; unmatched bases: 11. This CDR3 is CASSPTGGGIDSNQPQHF. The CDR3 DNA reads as TGTGCCAGCAGTCCTACAGGGGGCGGGATCGATAGCAATCAGCCCCAGCATTTT.

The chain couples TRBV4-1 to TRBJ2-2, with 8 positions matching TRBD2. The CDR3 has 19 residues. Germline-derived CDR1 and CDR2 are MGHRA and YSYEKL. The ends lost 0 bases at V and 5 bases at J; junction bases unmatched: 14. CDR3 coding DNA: TGCGCCAGCAGCCAAGATTTGCCCGGGGGGGCGAGTAGGACCGGGGAGCTGTTTTTT. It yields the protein CASSQDLPGGASRTGELFF.

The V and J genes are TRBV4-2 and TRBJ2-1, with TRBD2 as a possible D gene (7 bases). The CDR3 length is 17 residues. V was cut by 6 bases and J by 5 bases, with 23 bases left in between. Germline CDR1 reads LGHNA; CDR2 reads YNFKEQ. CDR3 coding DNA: TGTGCCAGCAGACGGCTTTTGGGGGGGCCTTTAAACAATGAGCAGTTCTTC. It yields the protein CASRRLLGGPLNNEQFF.

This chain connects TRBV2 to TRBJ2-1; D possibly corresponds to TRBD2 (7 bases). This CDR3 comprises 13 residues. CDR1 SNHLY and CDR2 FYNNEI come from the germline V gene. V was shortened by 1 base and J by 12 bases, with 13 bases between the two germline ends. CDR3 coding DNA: TGTGCCAGCAGTGAAGGGGGGGGGCGGAGGCAGTTCTTC. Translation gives CASSEGGGRRQFF.

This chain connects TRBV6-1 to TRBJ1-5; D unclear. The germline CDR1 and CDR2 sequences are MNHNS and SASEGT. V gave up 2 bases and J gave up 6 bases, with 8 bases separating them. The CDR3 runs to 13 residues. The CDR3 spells CASSELRSQPQHF. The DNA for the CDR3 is TGTGCCAGCAGTGAACTACGATCTCAGCCCCAGCATTTT.

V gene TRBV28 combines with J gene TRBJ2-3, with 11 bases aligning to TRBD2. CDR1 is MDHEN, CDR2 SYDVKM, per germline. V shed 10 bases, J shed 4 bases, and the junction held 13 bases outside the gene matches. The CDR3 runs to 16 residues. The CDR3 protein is CATQAVAGGRSDTQYF. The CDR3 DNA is TGTGCCACCCAGGCGGTAGCGGGAGGGCGGTCAGATACGCAGTATTTT.

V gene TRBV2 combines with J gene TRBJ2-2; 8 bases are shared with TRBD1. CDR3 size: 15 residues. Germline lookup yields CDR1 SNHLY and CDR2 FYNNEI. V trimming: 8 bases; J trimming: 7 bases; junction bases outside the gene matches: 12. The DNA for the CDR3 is TGTGCCAGCGGGTCCTGGACAGGGAATAACGGGGAGCTGTTTTTT. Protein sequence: CASGSWTGNNGELFF.

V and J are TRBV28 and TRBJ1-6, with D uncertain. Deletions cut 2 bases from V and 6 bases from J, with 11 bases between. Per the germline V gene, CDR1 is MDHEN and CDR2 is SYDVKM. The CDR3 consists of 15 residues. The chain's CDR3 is CASSLVGEGNSPLHF. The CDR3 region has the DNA TGTGCCAGCAGTTTAGTGGGCGAGGGTAATTCACCCCTCCACTTT. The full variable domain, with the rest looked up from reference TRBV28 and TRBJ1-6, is DVKVTQSSRYLVKRTGEKVFLECVQDMDHENMFWYRQDPGLGLRLIYFSYDVKMKEKGDIPEGYSVSREKKERFSLILESASTNQTSMYLCASSLVGEGNSPLHFGNGTRLTVT.

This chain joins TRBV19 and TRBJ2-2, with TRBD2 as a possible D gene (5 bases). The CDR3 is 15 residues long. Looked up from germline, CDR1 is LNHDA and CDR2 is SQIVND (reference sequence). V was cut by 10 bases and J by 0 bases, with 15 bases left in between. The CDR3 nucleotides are TGTGCCACTAGGCGATCGGGGACGAACACCGGGGAGCTGTTTTTT. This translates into CATRRSGTNTGELFF.

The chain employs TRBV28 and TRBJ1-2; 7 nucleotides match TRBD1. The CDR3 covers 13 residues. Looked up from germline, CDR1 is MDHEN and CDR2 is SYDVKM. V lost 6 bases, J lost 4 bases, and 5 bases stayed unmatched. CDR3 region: CASRADRTYGYTF. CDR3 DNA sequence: TGTGCCAGCAGGGCGGACAGGACCTATGGCTACACCTTC.

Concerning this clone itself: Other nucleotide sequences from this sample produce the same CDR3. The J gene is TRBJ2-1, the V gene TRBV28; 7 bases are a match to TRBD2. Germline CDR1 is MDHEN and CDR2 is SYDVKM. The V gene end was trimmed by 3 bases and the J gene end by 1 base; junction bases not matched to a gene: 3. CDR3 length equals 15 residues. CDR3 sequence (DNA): TGTGCCAGCAGTTTTGGCGGGAGTTCCTACAATGAGCAGTTCTTC. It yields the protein CASSFGGSSYNEQFF.

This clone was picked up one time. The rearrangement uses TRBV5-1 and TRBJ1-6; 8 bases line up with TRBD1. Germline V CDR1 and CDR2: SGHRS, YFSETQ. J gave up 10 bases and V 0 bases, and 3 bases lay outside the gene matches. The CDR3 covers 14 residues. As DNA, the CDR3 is TGCGCCAGCAGCTTGGGACAGGGGAGCTCACCCCTCCACTTT. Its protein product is CASSLGQGSSPLHF.

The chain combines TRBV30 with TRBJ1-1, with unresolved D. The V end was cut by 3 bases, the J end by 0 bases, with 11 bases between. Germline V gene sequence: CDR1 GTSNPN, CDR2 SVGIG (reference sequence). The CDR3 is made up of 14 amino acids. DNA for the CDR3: TGTGCCTGGAGGCCCGGGTCGATGAACACTGAAGCTTTCTTT. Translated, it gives CAWRPGSMNTEAFF.

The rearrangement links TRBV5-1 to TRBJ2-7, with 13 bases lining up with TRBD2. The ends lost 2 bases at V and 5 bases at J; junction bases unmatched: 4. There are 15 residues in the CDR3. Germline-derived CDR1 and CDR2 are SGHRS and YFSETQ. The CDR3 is CASSFGTSGMNEQYF. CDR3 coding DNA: TGCGCCAGCAGCTTCGGGACTAGCGGGATGAACGAGCAGTACTTC.

As DNA, the CDR3 is TGTGCCACCAGCGTGGACAGGGGGGGTGAGCAGTTCTTC. It yields the protein CATSVDRGGEQFF. The rearrangement joins TRBV15 to TRBJ2-1; 10 nucleotides align to TRBD1. Looked up from germline, CDR1 is LNHNV and CDR2 is YYDKDF (reference sequence). The V gene end was trimmed by 5 bases and the J gene end by 9 bases; junction bases not matched to a gene: 4. The CDR3 is 13 residues long.

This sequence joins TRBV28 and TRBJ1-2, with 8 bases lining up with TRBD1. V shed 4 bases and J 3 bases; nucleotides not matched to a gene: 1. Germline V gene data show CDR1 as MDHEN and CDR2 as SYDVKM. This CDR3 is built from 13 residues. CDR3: CASSSTGDYGYTF. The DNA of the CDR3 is TGTGCCAGCAGTTCGACAGGGGACTATGGCTACACCTTC.

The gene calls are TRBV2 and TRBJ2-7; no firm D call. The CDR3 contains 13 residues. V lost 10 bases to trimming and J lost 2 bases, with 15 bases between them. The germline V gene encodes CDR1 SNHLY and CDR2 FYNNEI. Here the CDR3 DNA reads TGTGCCATCAGGCGGCCTAATCCCTACGAGCAGTACTTC. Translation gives CAIRRPNPYEQYF.